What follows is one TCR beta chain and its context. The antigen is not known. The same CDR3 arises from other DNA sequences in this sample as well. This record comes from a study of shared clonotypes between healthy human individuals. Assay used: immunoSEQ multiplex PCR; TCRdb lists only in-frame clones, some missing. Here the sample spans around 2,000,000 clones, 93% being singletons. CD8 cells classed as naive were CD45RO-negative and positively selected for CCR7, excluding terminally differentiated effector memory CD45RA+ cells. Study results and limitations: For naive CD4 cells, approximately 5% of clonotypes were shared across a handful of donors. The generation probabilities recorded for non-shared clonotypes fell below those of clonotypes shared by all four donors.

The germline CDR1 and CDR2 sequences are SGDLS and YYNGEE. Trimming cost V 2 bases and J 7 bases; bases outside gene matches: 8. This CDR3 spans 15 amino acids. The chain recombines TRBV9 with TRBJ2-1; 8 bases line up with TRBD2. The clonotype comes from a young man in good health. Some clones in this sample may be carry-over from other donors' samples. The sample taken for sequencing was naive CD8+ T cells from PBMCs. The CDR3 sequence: CASSVTSGSLNEQFF. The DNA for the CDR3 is TGTGCCAGCAGCGTGACCAGCGGGAGTTTAAATGAGCAGTTCTTC.